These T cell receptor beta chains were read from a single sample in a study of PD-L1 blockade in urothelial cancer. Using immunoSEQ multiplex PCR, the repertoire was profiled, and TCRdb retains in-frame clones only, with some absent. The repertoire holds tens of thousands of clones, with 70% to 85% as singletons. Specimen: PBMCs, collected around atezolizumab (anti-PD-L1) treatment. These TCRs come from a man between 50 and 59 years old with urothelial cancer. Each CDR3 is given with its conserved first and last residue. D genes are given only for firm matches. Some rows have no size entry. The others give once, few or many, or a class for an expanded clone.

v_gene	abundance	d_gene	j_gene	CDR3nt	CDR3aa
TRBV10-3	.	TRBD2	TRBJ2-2	TGTGCCATCAGTGAGCCACCTAACCTAGCGGGTAACACCGGGGAGCTGTTTTTT	CAISEPPNLAGNTGELFF
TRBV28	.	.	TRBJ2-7	TGTGCCAGCAGGTCAGGGTTCTACGAGCAGTACTTC	CASRSGFYEQYF
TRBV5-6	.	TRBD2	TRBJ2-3	TGTGCCAGCAGCGCTGGCGGAGCCGGACTAGCGGGAGGAGGTGATACGCAGTATTTT	CASSAGGAGLAGGGDTQYF
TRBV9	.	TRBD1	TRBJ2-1	TGTGCCAGCAGCGTAGCTGGACAGGGTGGCAATGAGCAGTTCTTC	CASSVAGQGGNEQFF
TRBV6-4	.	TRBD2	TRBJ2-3	TGTGCCAGCAGTGACTCGAGCGGGGGGGCCGATACGCAGTATTTT	CASSDSSGGADTQYF
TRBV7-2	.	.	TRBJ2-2	TGTGCCAGCAGCTTAACACAGTCCAACACCGGGGAGCTGTTTTTT	CASSLTQSNTGELFF
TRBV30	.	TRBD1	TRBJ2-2	TGTGCCTGGCTCCCACTGGGACAGGGTCGCACCGGGGAGCTGTTTTTT	CAWLPLGQGRTGELFF
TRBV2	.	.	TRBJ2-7	TGTGCCAGCAGTGAAGCGCGGGGTCGCTCCTACGAGCAGTACTTC	CASSEARGRSYEQYF
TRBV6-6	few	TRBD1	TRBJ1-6	TGTGCCAGCACATCTAGGACAGGGCAGTCACCCCTCCACTTT	CASTSRTGQSPLHF
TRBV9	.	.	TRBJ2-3	TGTGCCAGCAGCGAGGGGGAGGGAAGCACAGATACGCAGTATTTT	CASSEGEGSTDTQYF
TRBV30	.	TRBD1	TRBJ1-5	TGTGCCTGGAAGACCGGACAGGGTTTTAATCAGCCCCAGCATTTT	CAWKTGQGFNQPQHF
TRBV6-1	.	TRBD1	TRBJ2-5	TGTGCCAGCACCCGCCCCGGGACAGGGAGAGAGACCCAGTACTTC	CASTRPGTGRETQYF
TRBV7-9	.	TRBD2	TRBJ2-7	TGTGCCAGCAGCTTATACGGGACTAGCGGGAGACAGTACTTC	CASSLYGTSGRQYF
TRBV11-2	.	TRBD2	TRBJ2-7	TGTGCCAGCACCTGGACTAGCGGCGATTACGAGCAGTACTTC	CASTWTSGDYEQYF
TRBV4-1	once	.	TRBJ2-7	TGCGCCAGCAGTGTCGGCGGCCAACGGGGCTACGAGCAGTACTTC	CASSVGGQRGYEQYF
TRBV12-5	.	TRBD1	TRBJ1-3	TGTGCTAGTGGTCTTGGACAGGGGGTGTTTGGAAACACCATATATTTT	CASGLGQGVFGNTIYF
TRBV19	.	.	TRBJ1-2	TGTGCCAGTAGTACGCAGGGGAACTATGGCTACACCTTC	CASSTQGNYGYTF
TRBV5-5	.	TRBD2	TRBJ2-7	TGTGCCAGCAGCACGGGACTAGCGGGAGGAGAGCAGTACTTC	CASSTGLAGGEQYF
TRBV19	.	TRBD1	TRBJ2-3	TGTGCCAGTAGTCGGGACAGTGGCACAGATACGCAGTATTTT	CASSRDSGTDTQYF
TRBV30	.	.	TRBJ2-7	TGTGCCTGGAGTGGACAGTCCTACGAGCAGTACTTC	CAWSGQSYEQYF
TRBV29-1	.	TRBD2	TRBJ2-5	TGCAGCGTTGGAGGTAGCGGGGCCCAAGAGACCCAGTACTTC	CSVGGSGAQETQYF
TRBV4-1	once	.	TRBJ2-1	TGCGCCAGCAGCCAAGCCCGTTACAATGAGCAGTTCTTC	CASSQARYNEQFF
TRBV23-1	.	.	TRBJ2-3	TGCGCCAGCAGTCAATCATCCCCGGGACAAACCACAGATACGCAGTATTTT	CASSQSSPGQTTDTQYF
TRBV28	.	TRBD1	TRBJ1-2	TGTGCCAGCATGAAGCGCAACAGGGGAACCTCCTTC	CASMKRNRGTSF
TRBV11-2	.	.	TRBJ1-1	TGTGCCAGCAGCCCATGGCCTACTGAAGCTTTCTTT	CASSPWPTEAFF
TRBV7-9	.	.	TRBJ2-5	TGTGCCAGCACCCCCAGGGGGGAGATCCAAGAGACCCAGTACTTC	CASTPRGEIQETQYF